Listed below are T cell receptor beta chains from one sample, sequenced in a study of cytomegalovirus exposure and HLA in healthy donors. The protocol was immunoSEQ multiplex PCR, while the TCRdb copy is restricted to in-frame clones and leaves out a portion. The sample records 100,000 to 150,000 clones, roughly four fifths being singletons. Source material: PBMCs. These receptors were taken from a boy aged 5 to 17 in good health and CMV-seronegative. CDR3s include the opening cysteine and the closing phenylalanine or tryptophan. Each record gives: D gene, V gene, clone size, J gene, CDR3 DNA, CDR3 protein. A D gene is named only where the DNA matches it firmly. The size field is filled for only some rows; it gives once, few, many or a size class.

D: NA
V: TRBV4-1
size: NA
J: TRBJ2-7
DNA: TGCGCCAGCAGCCCTCCGGACAGTTTCTACGAGCAGTACTTC
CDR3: CASSPPDSFYEQYF

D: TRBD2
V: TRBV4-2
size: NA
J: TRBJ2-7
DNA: TGTGCCAGCAGCCAAGAAGCGGGAGGGCCGGGTGAGCAGTACTTC
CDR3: CASSQEAGGPGEQYF

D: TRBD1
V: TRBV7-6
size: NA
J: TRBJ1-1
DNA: TGTGCCAGCTCGGAACAGGGGTACACTGAAGCTTTCTTT
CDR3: CASSEQGYTEAFF

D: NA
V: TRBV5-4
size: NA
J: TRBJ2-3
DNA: TGTGCCAGCAGCCCCGGACTAAAAGTTACAGATACGCAGTATTTT
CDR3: CASSPGLKVTDTQYF

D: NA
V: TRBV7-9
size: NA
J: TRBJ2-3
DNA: TGTGCCAGCAGCTCCAGGACAGACACAGATACGCAGTATTTT
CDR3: CASSSRTDTDTQYF

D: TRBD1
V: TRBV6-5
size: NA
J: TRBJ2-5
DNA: TGTGCCAGCAGGAAACCAGGGGGCGGCGAGACCCAGTACTTC
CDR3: CASRKPGGGETQYF

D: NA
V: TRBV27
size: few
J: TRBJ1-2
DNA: TGTGCCAGCAGCCCAACCACACCAGGCGGCTACACCTTC
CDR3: CASSPTTPGGYTF

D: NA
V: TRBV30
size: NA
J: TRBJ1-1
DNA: TGTGCCTGGAGGCGCGGGAACACTGAAGCTTTCTTT
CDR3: CAWRRGNTEAFF

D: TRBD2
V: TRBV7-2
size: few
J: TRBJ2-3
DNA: TGTGCCAGCAGCACTAGCGGGAGGGGGAGAGATACGCAGTATTTT
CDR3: CASSTSGRGRDTQYF

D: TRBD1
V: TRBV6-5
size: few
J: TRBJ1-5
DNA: TGTGCCAGCAGTCGGACAGGGCGCAATCAGCCCCAGCATTTT
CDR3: CASSRTGRNQPQHF

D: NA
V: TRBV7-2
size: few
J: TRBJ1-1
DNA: TGTGCCAGCAGCTTGCCACGGGGGGGTGAAGCTTTCTTT
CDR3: CASSLPRGGEAFF

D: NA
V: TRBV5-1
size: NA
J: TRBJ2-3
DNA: TGCGCCAGCAGACAGGACCCCGCAGCAGATACGCAGTATTTT
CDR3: CASRQDPAADTQYF

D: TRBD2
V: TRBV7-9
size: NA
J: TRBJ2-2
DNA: TGTGCCAGCAGCCCCGGGTGGGAGGGCGCCGGGGAGCTGTTTTTT
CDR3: CASSPGWEGAGELFF

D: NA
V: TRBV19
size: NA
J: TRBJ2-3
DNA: TGTGCCAGTAGTATAGCGGGACAAAGCACAGATACGCAGTATTTT
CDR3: CASSIAGQSTDTQYF

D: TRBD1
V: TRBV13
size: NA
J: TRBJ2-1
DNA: TGTGCCAGCAGCTTGGGGACAGGGGGATACAATGAGCAGTTCTTC
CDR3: CASSLGTGGYNEQFF

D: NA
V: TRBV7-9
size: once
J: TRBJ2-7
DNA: TGTTCCTGCAGGGTAGGGGCCGAGCAGTACTTC
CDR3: CSCRVGAEQYF

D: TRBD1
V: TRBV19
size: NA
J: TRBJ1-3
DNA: TGTGCCAGTAGCTTGATACAGGGGGTCTTTGGAAACACCATATATTTT
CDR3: CASSLIQGVFGNTIYF

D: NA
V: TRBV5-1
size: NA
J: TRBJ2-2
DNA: TGCGCCAGCAGCTTCAGGGCCTTCGCGAACACCGGGGAGCTGTTTTTT
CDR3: CASSFRAFANTGELFF

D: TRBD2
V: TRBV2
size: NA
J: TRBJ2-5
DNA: TGTGCCAGCAGTGACCGGGCGGGAGGGCAAGAGACCCAGTACTTC
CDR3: CASSDRAGGQETQYF

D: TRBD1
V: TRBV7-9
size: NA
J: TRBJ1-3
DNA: TGTGCCAGCAGCGAGGGACAGGGGGAGAACACCATATATTTT
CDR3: CASSEGQGENTIYF

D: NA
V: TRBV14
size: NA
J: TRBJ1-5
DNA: TGTGCCAGCAGCGGAATTGGACAGAAAGCGAATCAGCCCCAGCATTTT
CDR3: CASSGIGQKANQPQHF

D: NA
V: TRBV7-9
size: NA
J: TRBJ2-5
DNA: TGTGCCAGCAGCCTCCCACCTGACAGTATTGAAGAGACCCAGTACTTC
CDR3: CASSLPPDSIEETQYF

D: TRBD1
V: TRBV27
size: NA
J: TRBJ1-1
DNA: TGTGCCAGCAGTTCGAGGGGACAGCTGAACACTGAAGCTTTCTTT
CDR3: CASSSRGQLNTEAFF

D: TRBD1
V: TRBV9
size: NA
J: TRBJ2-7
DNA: TGTGCCAGCAGCGTAGAGGCAGGGGGAAGCTCCTACGAGCAGTACTTC
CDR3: CASSVEAGGSSYEQYF

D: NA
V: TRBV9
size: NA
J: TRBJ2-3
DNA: TGTGCCAGCAGCCTTAGAGGGCGGGTAGATACGCAGTATTTT
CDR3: CASSLRGRVDTQYF

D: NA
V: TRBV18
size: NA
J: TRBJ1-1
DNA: TGTGCCAGCTCACCACGGTTTCAGGGCACGTTCTCTGAAGCTTTCTTT
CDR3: CASSPRFQGTFSEAFF

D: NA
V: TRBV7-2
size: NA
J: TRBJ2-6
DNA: TGTGCCAGCAGCTCCTTATACTCTGGGGCCAACGTCCTGACTTTC
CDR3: CASSSLYSGANVLTF

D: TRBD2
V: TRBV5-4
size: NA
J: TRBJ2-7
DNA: TGTGCCAGCAGCTTGTCTTTAGCGGGAGCCCGCGAGCAGTACTTC
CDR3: CASSLSLAGAREQYF

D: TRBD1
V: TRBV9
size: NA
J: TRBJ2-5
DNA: TGTGCCAGCAGCGTGGGACAGTACCAAGAGACCCAGTACTTC
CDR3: CASSVGQYQETQYF

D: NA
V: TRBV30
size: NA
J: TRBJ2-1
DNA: TGTGCCTGGACCAGGGGCAATGAGCAGTTCTTC
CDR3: CAWTRGNEQFF

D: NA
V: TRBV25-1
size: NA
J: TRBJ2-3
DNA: TGTGCCAGCAGTGAATATGGTCTAGCGTCGAGCACAGATACGCAGTATTTT
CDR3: CASSEYGLASSTDTQYF

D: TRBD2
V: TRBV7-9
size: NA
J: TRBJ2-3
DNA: TGTGCCAGCAGCCAGGCCCCCGGGGGGTCGGCGGAGCGAGATACGCAGTATTTT
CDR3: CASSQAPGGSAERDTQYF

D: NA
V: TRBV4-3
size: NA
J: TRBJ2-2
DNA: TGCGCCAGCAGCCAAGATGCAGGTAGCGGGGAGCTGTTTTTT
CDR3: CASSQDAGSGELFF

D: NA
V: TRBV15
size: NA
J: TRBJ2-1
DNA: TGTGCCACCAGCAGCCTTGGGGAGGACTACAATGAGCAGTTCTTC
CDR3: CATSSLGEDYNEQFF

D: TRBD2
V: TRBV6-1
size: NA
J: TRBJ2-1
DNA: TGTGCCAGCGGGGGGGGAACTCAGTTCTTC
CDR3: CASGGGTQFF

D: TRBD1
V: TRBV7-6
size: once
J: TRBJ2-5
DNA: TGTGCCAGCAGCTTACGAGACAGGGGTATTGAGACCCAGTACTTC
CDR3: CASSLRDRGIETQYF

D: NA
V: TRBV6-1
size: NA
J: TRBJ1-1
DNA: TGTGCCAGCAGTGAAGACGGGAACACTGAAGCTTTCTTT
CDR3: CASSEDGNTEAFF

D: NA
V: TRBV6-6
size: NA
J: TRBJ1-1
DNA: TGTGCCAGCAGTTTGGTACAGACCACTGAAGCTTTCTTT
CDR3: CASSLVQTTEAFF

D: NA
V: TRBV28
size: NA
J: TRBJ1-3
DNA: TGTGCCAGCAGTTTATGGGGGAGGGAAAACACCATATATTTT
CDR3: CASSLWGRENTIYF

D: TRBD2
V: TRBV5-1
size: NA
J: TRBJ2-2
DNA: TGCGCCAGCAGCCTAGGTGTAGGGACTAGCGGGAGTTTAACAGGCACCGGGGAGCTGTTTTTT
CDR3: CASSLGVGTSGSLTGTGELFF

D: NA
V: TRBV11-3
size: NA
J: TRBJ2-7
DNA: TGTGCCAGCAGCCAAAAAGCGGGCCCATCCTACGAGCAGTACTTC
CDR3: CASSQKAGPSYEQYF

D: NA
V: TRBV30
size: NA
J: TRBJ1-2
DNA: TGTGCCTGGAGTGTGCCCCTCGTCATCCGAGGGAACAATGGCTACACCTTC
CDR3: CAWSVPLVIRGNNGYTF

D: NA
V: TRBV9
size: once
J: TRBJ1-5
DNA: TGTGCCAGCAGCCAAGGGTCATGGGGCAGGAATCAGCCCCAGCATTTT
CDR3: CASSQGSWGRNQPQHF

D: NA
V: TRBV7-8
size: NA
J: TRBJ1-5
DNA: TGTGCCAGCAGCCCCACGGGGAATCAGCCCCAGCATTTT
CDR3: CASSPTGNQPQHF

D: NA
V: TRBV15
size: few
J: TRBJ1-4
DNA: TGTGCCACCAGCAAGGGGGTGGAAAAACTGTTTTTT
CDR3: CATSKGVEKLFF

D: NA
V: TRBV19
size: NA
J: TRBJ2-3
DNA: TGTGCCAGTAGTATAGCCGGTATCACAGATACGCAGTATTTT
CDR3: CASSIAGITDTQYF